Presented here are 17 T cell receptor beta chains from one specimen sequenced in a study of T cell changes during pregnancy in multiple sclerosis. Only in-frame clones appear in the TCRdb table, and some are missing; sequencing was by immunoSEQ multiplex PCR. The table records roughly 50,000 clones, approximately 92% of them present only once. The sequenced sample was CD4+ T cells from peripheral blood mononuclear cells, obtained in the third trimester of pregnancy. The receptor source for this set is a female donor with multiple sclerosis, enrolled in a pregnancy study.

The chain employs TRBV19 and TRBJ2-1; TRBD2 matches 12 bases. This CDR3 has 15 amino acids. The V gene end was trimmed by 1 base and the J gene end by 6 bases; junction bases not matched to a gene: 1. Germline V gene lookup returns CDR1 LNHDA and CDR2 SQIVND (reference sequence). CDR3 DNA: TGTGCCAGTAGTATAGGGACTAGCGGGGCCAATGAGCAGTTCTTC. This encodes CASSIGTSGANEQFF.

This chain links TRBV6-5 with TRBJ1-6; D uncertain. Germline V gene sequence: CDR1 MNHEY, CDR2 SVGAGI. The CDR3 contains 14 residues. The V end was cut by 6 bases, the J end by 6 bases, with 12 bases between. The CDR3 nucleotides read TGTGCCAGCAGCCGACTAGGGAGTAATTCACCCCTCCACTTT. This gives the protein CASSRLGSNSPLHF.

The chain couples TRBV29-1 to TRBJ2-6; maybe TRBD1 (6 bases). The length of the CDR3 is 17 residues. V lost 6 bases and J lost 1, with 19 bases in between. Germline CDR1 SQVTM, CDR2 ANQGSEA. DNA of the CDR3: TGCAGCGTACGGACAGAGGATAGGGTATCTGGGGCCAACGTCCTGACTTTC. Amino acid sequence: CSVRTEDRVSGANVLTF.

This clone was seen a single time. This rearrangement joins TRBV4-1 to TRBJ2-7; 7 bases align to TRBD2. V shed 4 bases and J 2 bases; nucleotides not matched to a gene: 14. The CDR3 is 17 residues long. CDR1 is MGHRA, CDR2 YSYEKL, per germline. CDR3 protein: CASSREGLVLPPYEQYF. DNA of the CDR3: TGCGCCAGCAGCCGGGAGGGGCTAGTACTACCCCCCTACGAGCAGTACTTC.

This sequence joins TRBV28 and TRBJ2-1; the match to TRBD1 covers 7 bases. The V gene's germline CDR1 is MDHEN and CDR2 SYDVKM. The CDR3 loop spans 16 amino acids. The V and J ends lost 5 bases and 4 bases, in that order; junction bases with no gene match: 11. CDR3 bases: TGTGCCAGCAGTGCTAACCGGGACAGCCTATACAATGAGCAGTTCTTC. It yields the protein CASSANRDSLYNEQFF.

The V and J genes are TRBV13 and TRBJ1-1; 8 positions agree with TRBD1. This CDR3 region has 13 residues. Trimming cost V 4 bases and J 5 bases; bases outside gene matches: 3. Germline lookup yields CDR1 PRHDT and CDR2 FYEKMQ (reference sequence). The CDR3, as DNA: TGTGCCAGCAGCTCCAGGGGGCGGACTGAAGCTTTCTTT. Its protein is CASSSRGRTEAFF. Variable domain in full (rest from reference TRBV13 and TRBJ1-1): AAGVIQSPRHLIKEKRETATLKCYPIPRHDTVYWYQQGPGQDPQFLISFYEKMQSDKGSIPDRFSAQQFSDYHSELNMSSLELGDSALYFCASSSRGRTEAFFGQGTRLTVV.

J is TRBJ1-2 and V is TRBV19; TRBD1 aligns across 9 bases. Germline-derived CDR1 and CDR2 are LNHDA and SQIVND (reference sequence). The CDR3 loop spans 15 amino acids. The ends lost 6 bases at V and 0 bases at J; junction bases unmatched: 5. The CDR3 reads CASRLQGAPNYGYTF. CDR3 DNA sequence: TGTGCCAGTAGGTTACAGGGGGCTCCTAACTATGGCTACACCTTC.

This clone was observed once. The gene calls are TRBV5-1 and TRBJ2-6, with 8 bases aligning to TRBD1. Germline assignment: CDR1 SGHRS and CDR2 YFSETQ. CDR3 length equals 16 residues. J gave up 2 bases and V 6 bases, and 7 bases lay outside the gene matches. CDR3 nucleotides: TGCGCCAGCACTTGGACAGGGCGGACTGGGGCCAACGTCCTGACTTTC. Translated: CASTWTGRTGANVLTF.

This sequence joins TRBV19 and TRBJ1-2, with D unresolved. Germline CDR1 and CDR2: LNHDA and SQIVND (reference sequence). The CDR3 spans 16 residues. V gave up 0 bases and J gave up 4 bases, with 15 bases separating them. The CDR3 here is CASSIDSIGRSYGYTF. CDR3 DNA sequence: TGTGCCAGTAGTATAGATTCGATAGGCCGGAGCTATGGCTACACCTTC.

The chain recombines TRBV28 with TRBJ2-3; 12 bases fit TRBD2. V was pared by 6 bases and J by 12 bases, with 10 bases of the junction left unmatched. The germline V gene encodes CDR1 MDHEN and CDR2 SYDVKM. The CDR3 is 14 residues long. CDR3 DNA sequence: TGTGCCAGCAGAAGGGGACTAGCGGGCACCCCTCAGTATTTT. Amino acids: CASRRGLAGTPQYF.

This clone has more than one count but fewer than ten. V is TRBV19 and J is TRBJ2-3; 7 nucleotides line up with TRBD2. The length of the CDR3 is 13 residues. The V segment lost 8 bases and the J segment 3 bases; nucleotides outside the gene matches: 5. Germline V gives CDR1 LNHDA, CDR2 SQIVND (reference sequence). In DNA, the CDR3 is TGTGCCAGTGAGATAGCGGGTACAGATACGCAGTATTTT. This encodes CASEIAGTDTQYF.

V gene TRBV5-1 combines with J gene TRBJ1-1, with 9 bases identical to TRBD1. The CDR3 runs to 13 residues. CDR1 and CDR2 from the germline V gene are SGHRS and YFSETQ. Trimming at V came to 6 bases and at J to 5 bases, leaving 5 bases not matched to a gene. The CDR3 DNA is TGCGCCAGCACATCCGGGACAGGGACTGAAGCTTTCTTT. Translated: CASTSGTGTEAFF.

This chain connects TRBV27 to TRBJ1-4; 7 bases match TRBD1. This CDR3 is built from 16 residues. The germline gives CDR1 MNHEY, CDR2 SMNVEV (reference sequence). V shed 3 bases, J shed 5 bases, and the junction held 9 bases outside the gene matches. This CDR3 is CASSFTGALGNEKLFF. Written as DNA, the CDR3 is TGTGCCAGCAGTTTTACAGGGGCGCTGGGGAATGAAAAACTGTTTTTT. The full variable domain, completed using reference TRBV27 and TRBJ1-4, is EAQVTQNPRYLITVTGKKLTVTCSQNMNHEYMSWYRQDPGLGLRQIYYSMNVEVTDKGDVPEGYKVSRKEKRNFPLILESPSPNQTSLYFCASSFTGALGNEKLFFGSGTQLSVL.

Concerning this clone: This CDR3 is also generated by other DNA sequences in the sample. The V call is TRBV19, the J call TRBJ1-1, with D unresolved. V was trimmed by 0 bases and J by 4 bases, leaving 6 bases between them. This CDR3 comprises 13 residues. The germline gives CDR1 LNHDA, CDR2 SQIVND (reference sequence). CDR3 in DNA: TGTGCCAGTAGTATAGAGCGGCGCACTGAAGCTTTCTTT. Protein sequence: CASSIERRTEAFF. The full variable domain, with the rest looked up from reference TRBV19 and TRBJ1-1, is DGGITQSPKYLFRKEGQNVTLSCEQNLNHDAMYWYRQDPGQGLRLIYYSQIVNDFQKGDIAEGYSVSREKKESFPLTVTSAQKNPTAFYLCASSIERRTEAFFGQGTRLTVV.

This rearrangement joins TRBV7-9 to TRBJ2-1; possible D gene TRBD2, 7 bases. The germline V gene has CDR1 SEHNR and CDR2 FQNEAQ (reference sequence). Trimming removed 10 bases from V and 4 bases from J, with 20 bases in between. The CDR3 is 15 amino acids. In DNA, the CDR3 is TGTGCCACCCGGGGGGCGGGAGAGGGGTACAATGAGCAGTTCTTC. Protein: CATRGAGEGYNEQFF. Supplemented by reference TRBV7-9 and TRBJ2-1, the full variable domain reads DTGVSQNPRHKITKRGQNVTFRCDPISEHNRLYWYRQTLGQGPEFLTYFQNEAQLEKSRLLSDRFSAERPKGSFSTLEIQRTEQGDSAMYLCATRGAGEGYNEQFFGPGTRLTVL.

This chain joins TRBV4-1 and TRBJ2-1; the D is unclear. The V and J ends lost 1 base and 2 bases respectively, with 12 bases between them. Germline CDR1 and CDR2: MGHRA and YSYEKL. There are 16 residues in the CDR3. This chain's CDR3 is CASSQVDMITYNEQFF. The DNA for the CDR3 is TGCGCCAGCAGCCAAGTCGACATGATAACCTACAATGAGCAGTTCTTC.

The J gene is TRBJ1-5, the V gene TRBV5-1, with a possible D match to TRBD1 (5 bases). Germline CDR1 and CDR2: SGHRS and YFSETQ. V was trimmed by 3 bases and J by 4 bases, leaving 8 bases between them. There are 13 residues in the CDR3. The CDR3 is CASSSGGNQPQHF. CDR3 coding DNA: TGCGCCAGCAGCTCGGGGGGGAATCAGCCCCAGCATTTT.